At least ten counts were recorded for the clone carrying this TCR beta chain. These data are taken from a study of Graves' ophthalmopathy and Graves' hyperthyroidism. Amplification of TCR beta CDR3 regions used RNA transcripts. Second-round multiplex PCR came after a first-round RT-PCR that employed HTBI primers. TCRdb reprocessed the multiplex PCR reads via MiXCR and lists one record per CDR3 protein. The repertoire holds under 250,000 distinct CDR3 sequences, about 22% seen once, with 35% to 55% in the top ten. There are 14 residues in the CDR3. V was clipped by 4 bases and J by 0 bases, with 10 bases between them. Germline V lookup: CDR1 SGHRS, CDR2 YFSETQ.

The sequencing input was peripheral blood. The chain combines TRBV5-1 with TRBJ1-2, with D possibly TRBD1 on 5 matching bases. The source is a woman aged 50 to 60 with Graves' ophthalmopathy. This CDR3 reads CASSPPGPNYGYTF. CDR3 bases: TGCGCCAGCAGCCCTCCAGGGCCTAACTATGGCTACACCTTC.